Reported below is one T cell receptor beta chain. Its target is not known. Quantitative 5'-RACE with molecular barcodes was used to make the TCR beta libraries. In TCRdb, the 5' RACE reads were re-called with MiXCR into one record per CDR3 protein. The sample holds a few hundred thousand distinct CDR3 sequences, about 20% seen once. This entry belongs to a study of CD8 T cells in ankylosing spondylitis. Germline values: CDR1 DFQATT, CDR2 SNEGSKA (reference sequence). CDR3 length equals 14 residues. V lost 3 bases to trimming and J lost 5 bases, with 16 bases between them. Study observations and caveats: Reportedly, significant enrichment of disease-linked clones occurred in matched ankylosing spondylitis synovial fluid. Some motif variants were previously reported in reactive arthritis synovial fluid and blood. Roughly eight highly homologous variants made up a TCR beta motif that seemed to typify ankylosing spondylitis blood. Clones linked to disease, bearing a CD8+ phenotype, were relatively rare in peripheral blood.

Sequenced sample: blood, either unsorted or a sorted T cell fraction (not recorded which). The chain employs TRBV20-1 and TRBJ1-1; D gene unclear. This TCR came from a male donor with ankylosing spondylitis. In nucleotides, the CDR3 is TGCAGTGCTAGGACGGCGCCTCCGGCAACTGAAGCTTTCTTT. This sequence encodes CSARTAPPATEAFF.